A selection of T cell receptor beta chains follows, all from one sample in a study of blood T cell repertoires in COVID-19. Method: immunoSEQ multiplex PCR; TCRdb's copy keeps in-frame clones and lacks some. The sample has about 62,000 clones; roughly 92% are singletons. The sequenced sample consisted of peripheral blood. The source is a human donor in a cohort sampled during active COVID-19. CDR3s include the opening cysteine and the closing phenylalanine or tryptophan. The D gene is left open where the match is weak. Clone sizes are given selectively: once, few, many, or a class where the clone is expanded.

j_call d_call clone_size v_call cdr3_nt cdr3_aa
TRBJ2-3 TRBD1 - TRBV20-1 TGCAGTGCTAGTTTCCGGACAGGGGACACAGATACGCAGTATTTT CSASFRTGDTDTQYF
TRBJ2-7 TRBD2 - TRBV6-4 TGTGCCAGCAGCCCGACTAGCGGGCCCTCCTACGAGCAGTACTTC CASSPTSGPSYEQYF
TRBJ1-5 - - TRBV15 TGTGCCACCAGCCGGACAGGCAATCAGCCCCAGCATTTT CATSRTGNQPQHF
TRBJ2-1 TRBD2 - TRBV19 TGTGCCAGTAGAAATAGCGGGAGCTCCTACAATGAGCAGTTCTTC CASRNSGSSYNEQFF
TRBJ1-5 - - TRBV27 TGTGCCAGCAGTGCCGACAGGAATCAGCCCCAGCATTTT CASSADRNQPQHF
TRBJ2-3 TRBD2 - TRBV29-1 TGCAGCGTTGAGGGGGGGTCATACAACACAGATACGCAGTATTTT CSVEGGSYNTDTQYF
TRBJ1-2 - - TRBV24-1 TGTGCCACCAGTGACATACAGGGTTCCGGTGGCTACACCTTC CATSDIQGSGGYTF
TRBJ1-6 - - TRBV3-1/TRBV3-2 TGTGCCAGCAGCCAAGCGGACGGGATGCCAAGTTCACCCCTCCACTTT CASSQADGMPSSPLHF
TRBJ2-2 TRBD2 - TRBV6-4 TGTGCCAGCAGTGTCGGGAGGGACACCGGGGAGCTGTTTTTT CASSVGRDTGELFF
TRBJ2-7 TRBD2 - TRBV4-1 TGCGCCAGCAGCCAGGGGACTAGCGAATACTACGAGCAGTACTTC CASSQGTSEYYEQYF
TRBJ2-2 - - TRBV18 TGTGCCAGCTCACCGATACTACAGGTGAACACCGGGGAGCTGTTTTTT CASSPILQVNTGELFF
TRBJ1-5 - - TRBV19 TGTGCCAGTGTGGGCCACTGGGGCAATCAGCCCCAGCATTTT CASVGHWGNQPQHF
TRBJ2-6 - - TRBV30 TGTGCCTGGAGTGTGGGGGGTCCAACGATCCCCGTCCTGACTTTC CAWSVGGPTIPVLTF
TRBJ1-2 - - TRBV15 TGTGCCACCAGCAGAGCGAGACAGGTGGTTGGCTATGGCTACACCTTC CATSRARQVVGYGYTF
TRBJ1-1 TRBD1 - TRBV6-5 TGTGCCAGCAGTTACTCGACAGGGGCCCTGAACACTGAAGCTTTCTTT CASSYSTGALNTEAFF
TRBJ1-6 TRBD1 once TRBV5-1 TGCGCCAGCAGCTTGGACGGGACAGCTAATTCACCCCTCCACTTT CASSLDGTANSPLHF
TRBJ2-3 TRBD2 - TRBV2 TGTGCCAGCAGTGAACTAGCGGGGTCAGATACGCAGTATTTT CASSELAGSDTQYF
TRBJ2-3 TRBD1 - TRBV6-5 TGTGCCAGCAGGCAGGGGGTTGCAGATACGCAGTATTTT CASRQGVADTQYF
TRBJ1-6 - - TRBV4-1 TGCGCCAGCAGCCAGGAGGGGTCAGGCTCCTATAATTCACCCCTCCACTTT CASSQEGSGSYNSPLHF
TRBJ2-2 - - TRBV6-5 TGTGCCAGCAGTTACGAGATTTCGAACACCGGGGAGCTGTTTTTT CASSYEISNTGELFF
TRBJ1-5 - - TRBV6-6 TGTGCCAGCAGTGAGGGTTTGCGGCCCCAGCATTTT CASSEGLRPQHF
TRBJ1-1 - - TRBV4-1 TGCGCCAGCAACCAATTACAGGGTTATACTGAAGCTTTCTTT CASNQLQGYTEAFF